What follows describes a single TCR beta chain. Its antigen is not known. The sample comes from a study of memory CD4+ T cells and cytomegalovirus serostatus. Study-wide points: Each of 65 to 75 CMV-associated TCRbeta sequences occurred in one to five individuals.

The sort gate was single viable CD3+CD4+CD8-CD45RO+ cells for memory CD4+ T cells. Clones were sequenced by immunoSEQ multiplex PCR, and TCRdb holds only the in-frame ones, with some missing. There are some 48,000 clones in the sample; roughly three quarters occur only once, and around 0.91% lies in the top ten. The sequencing sample was made of memory CD4+ T cells from blood. The sequence was collected from an adult in good health and CMV-seronegative.

The CDR3 region is CAISEVGDRGTDTQYF. Written as DNA, the CDR3 is TGTGCCATCAGTGAGGTCGGGGACAGGGGGACAGATACGCAGTATTTT. The rearrangement links TRBV10-3 to TRBJ2-3; 11 nucleotides match TRBD1. Germline V gives CDR1 ENHRY, CDR2 SYGVKD. Trimming at V came to 2 bases and at J to 3 bases, leaving 4 bases not matched to a gene. The CDR3 length is 16 residues.